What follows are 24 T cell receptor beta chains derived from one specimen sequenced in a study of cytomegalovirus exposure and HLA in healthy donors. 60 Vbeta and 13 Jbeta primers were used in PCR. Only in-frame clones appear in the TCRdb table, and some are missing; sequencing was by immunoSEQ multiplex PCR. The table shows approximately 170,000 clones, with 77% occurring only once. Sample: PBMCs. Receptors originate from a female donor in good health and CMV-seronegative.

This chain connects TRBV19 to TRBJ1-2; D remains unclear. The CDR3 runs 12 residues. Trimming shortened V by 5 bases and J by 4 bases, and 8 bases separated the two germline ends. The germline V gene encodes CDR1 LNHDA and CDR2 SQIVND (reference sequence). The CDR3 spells CASSADLYGYTF. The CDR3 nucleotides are TGTGCCAGTAGTGCAGATCTCTATGGCTACACCTTC. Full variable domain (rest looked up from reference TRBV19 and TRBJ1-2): DGGITQSPKYLFRKEGQNVTLSCEQNLNHDAMYWYRQDPGQGLRLIYYSQIVNDFQKGDIAEGYSVSREKKESFPLTVTSAQKNPTAFYLCASSADLYGYTFGSGTRLTVV.

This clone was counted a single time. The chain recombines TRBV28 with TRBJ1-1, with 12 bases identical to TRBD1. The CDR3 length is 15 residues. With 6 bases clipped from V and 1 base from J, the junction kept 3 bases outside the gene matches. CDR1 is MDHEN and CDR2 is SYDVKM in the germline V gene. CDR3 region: CASSWDRGRNTEAFF. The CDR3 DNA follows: TGTGCCAGCAGCTGGGACAGGGGGCGGAACACTGAAGCTTTCTTT.

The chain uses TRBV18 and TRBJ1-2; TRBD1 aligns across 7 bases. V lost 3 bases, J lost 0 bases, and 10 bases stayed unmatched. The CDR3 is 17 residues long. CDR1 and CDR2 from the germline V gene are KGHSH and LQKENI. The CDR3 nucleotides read TGTGCCAGCTCACCTATAGCGGACAGGACAGCTAACTATGGCTACACCTTC. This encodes CASSPIADRTANYGYTF.

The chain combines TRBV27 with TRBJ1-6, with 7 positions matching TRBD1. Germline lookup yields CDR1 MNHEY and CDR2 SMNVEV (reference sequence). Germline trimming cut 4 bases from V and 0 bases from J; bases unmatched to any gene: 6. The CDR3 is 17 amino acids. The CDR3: CASSSRNRGSYNSPLHF. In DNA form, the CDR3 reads TGTGCCAGCAGTTCGCGAAACAGGGGCTCCTATAATTCACCCCTCCACTTT.

CDR3 loop: CASGDRGYTEAFF. The CDR3 bases are TGTGCCAGTGGGGACAGGGGGTACACTGAAGCTTTCTTT. The genes are TRBV19 and TRBJ1-1; 11 bases map to TRBD1. The CDR3 is made up of 13 amino acids. With V trimmed by 8 bases and J by 3 bases, 2 bases remained unmatched. Germline V lookup: CDR1 LNHDA, CDR2 SQIVND (reference sequence).

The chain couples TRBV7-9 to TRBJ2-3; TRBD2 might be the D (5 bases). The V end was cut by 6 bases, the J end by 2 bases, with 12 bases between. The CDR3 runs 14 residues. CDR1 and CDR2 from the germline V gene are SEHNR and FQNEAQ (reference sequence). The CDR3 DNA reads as TGTGCCAGCAGTGGAGTAGCGTACACAGATACGCAGTATTTT. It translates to CASSGVAYTDTQYF.

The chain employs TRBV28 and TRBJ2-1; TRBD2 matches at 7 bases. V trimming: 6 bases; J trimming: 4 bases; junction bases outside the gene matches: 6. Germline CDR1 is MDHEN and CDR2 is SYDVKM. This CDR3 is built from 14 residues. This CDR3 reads CASSLGLEYNEQFF. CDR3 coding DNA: TGTGCCAGCAGCCTCGGACTAGAGTACAATGAGCAGTTCTTC.

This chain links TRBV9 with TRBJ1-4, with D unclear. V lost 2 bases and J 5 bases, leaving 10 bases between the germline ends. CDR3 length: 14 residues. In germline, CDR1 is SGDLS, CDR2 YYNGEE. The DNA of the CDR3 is TGTGCCAGCAGCGTGGAGGGTGGGAATGAAAAACTGTTTTTT. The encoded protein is CASSVEGGNEKLFF. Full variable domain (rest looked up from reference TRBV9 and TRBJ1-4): DSGVTQTPKHLITATGQRVTLRCSPRSGDLSVYWYQQSLDQGLQFLIQYYNGEERAKGNILERFSAQQFPDLHSELNLSSLELGDSALYFCASSVEGGNEKLFFGSGTQLSVL.

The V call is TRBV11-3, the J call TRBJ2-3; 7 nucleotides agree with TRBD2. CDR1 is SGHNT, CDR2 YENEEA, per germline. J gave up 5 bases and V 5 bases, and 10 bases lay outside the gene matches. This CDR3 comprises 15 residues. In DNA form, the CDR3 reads TGTGCCAGCAGCAGCGGACTAGTTTTAGGAGATACGCAGTATTTT. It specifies CASSSGLVLGDTQYF.

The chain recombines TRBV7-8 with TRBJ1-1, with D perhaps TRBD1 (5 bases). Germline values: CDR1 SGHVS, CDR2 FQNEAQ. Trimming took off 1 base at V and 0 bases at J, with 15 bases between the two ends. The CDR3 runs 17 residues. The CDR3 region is CASSLGTQGWMNTEAFF. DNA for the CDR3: TGTGCCAGCAGCTTAGGTACGCAGGGTTGGATGAACACTGAAGCTTTCTTT.

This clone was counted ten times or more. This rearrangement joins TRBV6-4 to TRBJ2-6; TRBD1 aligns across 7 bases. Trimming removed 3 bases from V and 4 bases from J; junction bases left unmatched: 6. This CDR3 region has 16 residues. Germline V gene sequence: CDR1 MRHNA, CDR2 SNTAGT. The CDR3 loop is CASSEKQGTGANVLTF. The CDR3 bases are TGTGCCAGCAGTGAAAAACAGGGGACCGGGGCCAACGTCCTGACTTTC.

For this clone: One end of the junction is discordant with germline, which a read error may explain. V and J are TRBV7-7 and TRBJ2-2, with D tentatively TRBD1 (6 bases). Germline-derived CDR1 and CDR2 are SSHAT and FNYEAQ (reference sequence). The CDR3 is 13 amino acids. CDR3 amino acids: CASSLQGTGELFF. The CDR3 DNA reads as TGTGCTAGCAGCTTACAGGGAACCGGGGAGCTGTTTTTT.

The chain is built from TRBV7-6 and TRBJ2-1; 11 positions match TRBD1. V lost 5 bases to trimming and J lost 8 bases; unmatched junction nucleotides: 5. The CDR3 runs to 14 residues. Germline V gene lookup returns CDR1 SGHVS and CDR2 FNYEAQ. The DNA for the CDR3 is TGTGCCAGCAGCACCGGACAGGGGGCCGATGAGCAGTTCTTC. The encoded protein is CASSTGQGADEQFF.

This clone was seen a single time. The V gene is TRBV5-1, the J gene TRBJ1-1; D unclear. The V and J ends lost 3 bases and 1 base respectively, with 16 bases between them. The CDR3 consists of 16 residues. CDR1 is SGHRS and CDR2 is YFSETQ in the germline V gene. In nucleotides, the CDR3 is TGCGCCAGCAGCTCCCGTTCGGCAGGCACGAACACTGAAGCTTTCTTT. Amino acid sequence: CASSSRSAGTNTEAFF.

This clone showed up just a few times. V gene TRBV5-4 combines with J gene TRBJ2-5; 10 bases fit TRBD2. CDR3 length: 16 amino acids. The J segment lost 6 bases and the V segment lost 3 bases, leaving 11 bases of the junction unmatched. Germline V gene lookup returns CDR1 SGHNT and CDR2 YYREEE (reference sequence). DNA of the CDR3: TGTGCCAGCAGCTATCGATCTAGCGGGGGACTGAAGACCCAGTACTTC. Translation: CASSYRSSGGLKTQYF.

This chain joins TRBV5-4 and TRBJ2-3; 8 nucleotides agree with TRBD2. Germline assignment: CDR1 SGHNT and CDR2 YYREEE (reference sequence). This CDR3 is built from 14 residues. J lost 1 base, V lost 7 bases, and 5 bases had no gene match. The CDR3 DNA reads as TGTGCCAGCTCACGGGAGGGTGGCACAGATACGCAGTATTTT. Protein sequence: CASSREGGTDTQYF.

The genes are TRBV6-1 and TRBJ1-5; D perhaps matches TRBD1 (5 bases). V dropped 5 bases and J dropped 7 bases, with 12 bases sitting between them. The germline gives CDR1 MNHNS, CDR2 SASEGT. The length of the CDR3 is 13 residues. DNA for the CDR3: TGTGCCAGCAGTCAGGGTAAGGGGCAGCCCCAGCATTTT. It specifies CASSQGKGQPQHF.

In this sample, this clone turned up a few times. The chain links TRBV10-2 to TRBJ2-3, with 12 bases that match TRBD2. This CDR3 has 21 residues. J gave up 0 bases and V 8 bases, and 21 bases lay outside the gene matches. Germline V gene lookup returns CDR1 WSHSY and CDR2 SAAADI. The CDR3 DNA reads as TGCGCCAGCGGCAGACCAATGACTTACGGGACTAGCGGGTCTAGCACAGATACGCAGTATTTT. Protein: CASGRPMTYGTSGSSTDTQYF.

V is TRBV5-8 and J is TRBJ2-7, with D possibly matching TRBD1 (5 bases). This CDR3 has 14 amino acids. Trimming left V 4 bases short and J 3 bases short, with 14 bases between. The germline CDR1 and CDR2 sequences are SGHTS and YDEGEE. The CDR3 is CASSLLGAGYEQYF. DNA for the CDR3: TGTGCCAGCAGCCTACTTGGGGCAGGCTACGAGCAGTACTTC.

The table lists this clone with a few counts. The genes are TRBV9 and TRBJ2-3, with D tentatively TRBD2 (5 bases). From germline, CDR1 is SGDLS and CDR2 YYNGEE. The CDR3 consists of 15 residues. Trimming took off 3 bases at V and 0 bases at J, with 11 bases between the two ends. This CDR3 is CASSGGPLSTDTQYF. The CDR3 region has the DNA TGTGCCAGCAGCGGCGGGCCACTTAGCACAGATACGCAGTATTTT.

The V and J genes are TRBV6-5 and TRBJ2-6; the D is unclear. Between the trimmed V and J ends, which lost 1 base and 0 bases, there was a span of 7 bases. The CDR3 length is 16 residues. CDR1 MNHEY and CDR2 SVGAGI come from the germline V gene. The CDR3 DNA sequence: TGTGCCAGCAGTTACTTGGCCCTCTCTGGGGCCAACGTCCTGACTTTC. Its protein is CASSYLALSGANVLTF.

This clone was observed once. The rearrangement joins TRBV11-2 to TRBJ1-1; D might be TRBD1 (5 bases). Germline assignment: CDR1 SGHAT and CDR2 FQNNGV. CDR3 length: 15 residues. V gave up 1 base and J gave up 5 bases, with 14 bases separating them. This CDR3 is CASSLAPKGRTEAFF. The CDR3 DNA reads TGTGCCAGCAGCTTAGCCCCGAAGGGGCGGACTGAAGCTTTCTTT.

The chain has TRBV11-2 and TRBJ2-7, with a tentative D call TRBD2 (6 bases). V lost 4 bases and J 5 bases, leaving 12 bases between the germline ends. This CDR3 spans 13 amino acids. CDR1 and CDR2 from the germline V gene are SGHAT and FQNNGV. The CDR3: CASSSLGGDEQYF. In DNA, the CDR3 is TGTGCCAGCAGCTCCCTGGGGGGTGACGAGCAGTACTTC.

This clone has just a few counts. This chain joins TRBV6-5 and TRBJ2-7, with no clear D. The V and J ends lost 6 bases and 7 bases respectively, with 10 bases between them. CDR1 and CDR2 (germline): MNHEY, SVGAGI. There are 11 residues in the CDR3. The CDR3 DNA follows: TGTGCCAGCAGGCGAAGAGGTGAGCAGTACTTC. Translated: CASRRRGEQYF.